These T cell receptor beta chains were read from a single sample in a study of patients and donors after allogeneic stem cell transplantation. A single record per CDR3 protein comes from TCRdb applying MiXCR to the RT-PCR reads. The sample holds over 350,000 distinct CDR3 sequences, roughly 17% seen once. Sequencing input: blood, either unsorted or a sorted T cell fraction (not recorded which). The receptors come from a human donor who was either an allogeneic HSCT recipient or a stem cell or donor lymphocyte infusion donor (not recorded which). It is not recorded whose cells these are; they may come from a transplant donor. Each CDR3 is given with its conserved first and last residue. D genes are given only for firm matches. Where a row states a size, it is once, few, many or the class of an expanded clone; other rows omit it.

d_gene | j_gene | abundance | v_gene | CDR3aa | CDR3nt
. | TRBJ2-5 | many | TRBV9 | CASSVGGVGETQYF | TGTGCCAGCAGCGTAGGTGGTGTTGGCGAGACCCAGTACTTC
. | TRBJ2-7 | . | TRBV5-6 | CASSLGQVTTNEQYF | TGTGCCAGCAGCTTGGGACAGGTGACCACCAACGAGCAGTACTTC
TRBD2 | TRBJ2-1 | . | TRBV25-1 | CASSELVPGGKNEQFF | TGTGCCAGCAGTGAATTGGTTCCGGGAGGTAAGAATGAGCAGTTCTTC
. | TRBJ2-2 | many | TRBV7-8 | CASSLRLGTGNTGELFF | TGTGCCAGCAGCTTGAGGCTCGGGACGGGTAACACCGGGGAGCTGTTTTTT
. | TRBJ2-5 | . | TRBV6-2/TRBV6-3 | CASFPRTRRGETQYF | TGTGCCAGCTTCCCCCGTACGAGGAGGGGCGAGACCCAGTACTTC
. | TRBJ2-5 | many | TRBV20-1 | CSANVGGETQYF | TGCAGTGCTAACGTAGGAGGAGAGACCCAGTACTTC
. | TRBJ2-1 | . | TRBV12-3/TRBV12-4 | CASSLGFGSAPNEQFF | TGTGCCAGCAGTTTGGGGTTTGGTAGCGCTCCCAATGAGCAGTTCTTC
. | TRBJ2-1 | . | TRBV9 | CASSGTGLGYNEQFF | TGTGCCAGCAGCGGCACAGGGCTAGGGTACAATGAGCAGTTCTTC
TRBD2 | TRBJ2-1 | . | TRBV12-3/TRBV12-4 | CASGAGGPNEQFF | TGTGCCAGCGGGGCGGGGGGGCCCAATGAGCAGTTCTTC
TRBD2 | TRBJ2-3 | few | TRBV12-3/TRBV12-4 | CASSLLAGGVTDTQYF | TGTGCCAGCAGTCTACTAGCGGGGGGGGTTACAGATACGCAGTATTTT
TRBD1 | TRBJ1-2 | . | TRBV5-7 | CASSAYLQGAGYTF | TGTGCCAGCAGCGCCTATCTACAGGGGGCGGGCTACACCTTC
. | TRBJ2-5 | . | TRBV24-1 | CATSDLLVQETQYF | TGTGCCACCAGTGATTTATTGGTCCAAGAGACCCAGTACTTC
. | TRBJ1-2 | . | TRBV14 | CASSWTEANYGYTF | TGTGCCAGCAGCTGGACAGAGGCTAACTATGGCTACACCTTC
TRBD1 | TRBJ1-2 | . | TRBV28 | CASSGTGLLYGYTF | TGTGCCAGTTCCGGGACAGGACTACTCTATGGCTACACCTTC
. | TRBJ2-4 | . | TRBV4-1 | CASSQGSHKNIQYF | TGCGCCAGCAGCCAAGGAAGTCATAAAAACATTCAGTACTTC
. | TRBJ2-2 | . | TRBV5-1 | CASSLERGKNTGELFF | TGCGCCAGCAGCTTGGAAAGGGGGAAGAACACCGGGGAGCTGTTTTTT
TRBD1 | TRBJ2-1 | few | TRBV10-3 | CAISAHRGNEQFF | TGTGCCATCAGTGCCCACAGGGGGAATGAGCAGTTCTTC
. | TRBJ2-7 | . | TRBV20-1 | CSARDTEGSPYEQYF | TGCAGTGCTAGAGATACGGAGGGTAGTCCCTACGAGCAGTACTTC
. | TRBJ1-2 | few | TRBV4-2 | CASSQDAGYTF | TGTGCCAGCAGCCAAGATGCTGGCTACACCTTC
. | TRBJ2-7 | . | TRBV7-2 | CASSLRGFDSYEQYF | TGTGCCAGCAGCTTAAGGGGATTCGATTCCTACGAGCAGTACTTC
. | TRBJ1-4 | . | TRBV3-1 | CASSLGGRAGEKLFF | TGTGCCAGCAGCCTTGGAGGCAGGGCAGGTGAAAAACTGTTTTTT
. | TRBJ2-3 | few | TRBV20-1 | CSARPGADTQYF | TGCAGTGCTAGACCTGGGGCAGATACGCAGTATTTT
TRBD1 | TRBJ1-2 | . | TRBV12-3/TRBV12-4 | CASSARQGNGYTF | TGTGCCAGCAGTGCCCGACAGGGAAATGGCTACACCTTC
. | TRBJ2-7 | . | TRBV7-2 | CASSPPGKGTYEQYF | TGTGCCAGCAGCCCTCCGGGGAAGGGGACTTACGAGCAGTACTTC
TRBD1 | TRBJ2-5 | . | TRBV19 | CASRGTGKETQYF | TGTGCCAGTAGGGGGACAGGGAAAGAGACCCAGTACTTC
. | TRBJ2-3 | . | TRBV7-2 | CANSLARGPYTDTQYF | TGTGCCAACAGCTTAGCGCGAGGGCCGTACACAGATACGCAGTATTTT
. | TRBJ1-5 | few | TRBV2 | CASSEVTVEGPQPQHF | TGTGCCAGCAGTGAAGTGACAGTGGAGGGACCTCAGCCCCAGCATTTT
. | TRBJ2-5 | many | TRBV5-1 | CASSEQGRETQYF | TGCGCCAGCAGCGAACAGGGCCGGGAGACCCAGTACTTC
. | TRBJ1-5 | many | TRBV7-2 | CASSLVADQPQHF | TGTGCCAGCAGCTTAGTTGCTGATCAGCCCCAGCATTTT
. | TRBJ2-7 | few | TRBV4-1 | CASSQRPGYYEQYF | TGCGCCAGCAGCCAGAGGCCCGGATACTACGAGCAGTACTTC
. | TRBJ2-3 | . | TRBV7-3 | CASSLTGITGTQYF | TGTGCCAGCAGCCTCACAGGGATCACAGGTACGCAGTATTTT
. | TRBJ1-1 | few | TRBV6-2/TRBV6-3 | CASSYSGHTTEAFF | TGTGCCAGCAGTTACTCGGGACATACCACTGAAGCTTTCTTT
TRBD1 | TRBJ1-1 | . | TRBV29-1 | CSDRGGRRTEAFF | TGCAGCGACAGGGGAGGAAGACGCACTGAAGCTTTCTTT
. | TRBJ2-1 | once | TRBV3-1 | CASSQEGGFRGSAYNEQFF | TGTGCCAGCAGCCAAGAAGGGGGTTTTCGGGGGAGTGCCTACAATGAGCAGTTCTTC
TRBD1 | TRBJ1-2 | . | TRBV4-3 | CASSQEGTGEDGYTF | TGCGCCAGCAGCCAAGAAGGGACAGGGGAGGATGGCTACACCTTC
. | TRBJ2-2 | . | TRBV20-1 | CSARALGGGELFF | TGCAGTGCTAGAGCCTTAGGCGGCGGGGAGCTGTTTTTT
TRBD1 | TRBJ1-5 | . | TRBV19 | CASTPPGTGGYQPQHF | TGTGCCAGTACTCCGCCCGGGACAGGGGGCTATCAGCCCCAGCATTTT
. | TRBJ2-5 | few | TRBV5-1 | CASSTGTQKDRETQYF | TGCGCCAGCAGCACCGGGACCCAAAAGGACCGAGAGACCCAGTACTTC
TRBD2 | TRBJ2-1 | . | TRBV12-3/TRBV12-4 | CASSLVAGGPGNEQFF | TGTGCCAGCAGTTTAGTGGCGGGAGGGCCAGGGAATGAGCAGTTCTTC
. | TRBJ2-7 | few | TRBV4-1 | CASSQEDRTYEQYF | TGCGCCAGCAGCCAAGAGGACAGAACCTACGAGCAGTACTTC
TRBD1 | TRBJ2-2 | . | TRBV6-1 | CASRSTGGRNDGELFF | TGTGCCAGCAGGTCTACAGGGGGCAGAAATGACGGGGAGCTGTTTTTT
TRBD2 | TRBJ2-5 | few | TRBV20-1 | CSARPLGRAGVWETQYF | TGCAGTGCTAGGCCCCTGGGGAGAGCGGGAGTCTGGGAGACCCAGTACTTC